These 5 T cell receptor beta chains share one sample of origin, sequenced in a study of T cell changes during pregnancy in multiple sclerosis. Here immunoSEQ multiplex PCR was the method, and the copy in TCRdb shows in-frame clones only, minus some. The table lists around 54,000 clones, over 90% of them singletons. The input for sequencing was CD4+ T cells from peripheral blood mononuclear cells, taken after pregnancy. The receptors derive from a female donor in good health, enrolled as a control in a pregnancy study.

This clone came up once. The rearrangement uses TRBV30 and TRBJ1-2; D gene ambiguous. Germline CDR1 and CDR2: GTSNPN and SVGIG (reference sequence). Between the trimmed V and J ends, which lost 2 bases and 4 bases, there was a span of 17 bases. The CDR3 runs to 15 residues. The CDR3 DNA follows: TGTGCCTGGAGTTGGAAAGGACCCCGGGGCTATGGCTACACCTTC. Encoded protein: CAWSWKGPRGYGYTF.

The chain has TRBV19 and TRBJ2-3; the D gene is possibly TRBD2 (6 bases). From germline, CDR1 is LNHDA and CDR2 SQIVND (reference sequence). The CDR3 consists of 15 residues. V was cut by 5 bases and J by 2 bases, with 14 bases left in between. This CDR3 is CASSPWRGNTDTQYF. CDR3 coding DNA: TGTGCCAGTAGTCCCTGGCGGGGAAACACAGATACGCAGTATTTT. The variable domain in full, with the rest retrieved from reference TRBV19 and TRBJ2-3, is DGGITQSPKYLFRKEGQNVTLSCEQNLNHDAMYWYRQDPGQGLRLIYYSQIVNDFQKGDIAEGYSVSREKKESFPLTVTSAQKNPTAFYLCASSPWRGNTDTQYFGPGTRLTVL.

This sequence joins TRBV5-1 and TRBJ1-2; tentatively, D is TRBD1 (5 bases). Germline assignment: CDR1 SGHRS and CDR2 YFSETQ. V dropped 4 bases and J dropped 3 bases, with 13 bases sitting between them. The CDR3 extends over 14 amino acids. The chain's CDR3 is CASSREDTYYGYTF. As DNA, the CDR3 is TGCGCCAGCAGCCGCGAGGACACCTACTATGGCTACACCTTC. Complete variable domain (other parts from reference TRBV5-1 and TRBJ1-2): KAGVTQTPRYLIKTRGQQVTLSCSPISGHRSVSWYQQTPGQGLQFLFEYFSETQRNKGNFPGRFSGRQFSNSRSEMNVSTLELGDSALYLCASSREDTYYGYTFGSGTRLTVV.

The rearrangement joins TRBV2 to TRBJ2-7, with 8 bases aligning to TRBD1. Germline-derived CDR1 and CDR2 are SNHLY and FYNNEI. V was pared by 8 bases and J by 5 bases, with 17 bases of the junction left unmatched. The CDR3 length is 16 residues. In DNA form, the CDR3 reads TGTGCCAGCGGCCCCCCGATGGGCAGGGGGCTCGACGAGCAGTACTTC. Translation gives CASGPPMGRGLDEQYF.

This chain uses TRBV28 with TRBJ2-5; 7 bases are a match to TRBD1. J lost 3 bases, V lost 8 bases, and 3 bases had no gene match. Germline assignment: CDR1 MDHEN and CDR2 SYDVKM. This CDR3 has 12 residues. CDR3 nucleotides: TGTGCCAGCGGGGGACAGAAAGAGACCCAGTACTTC. It yields the protein CASGGQKETQYF.